Below, 20 T cell receptor beta chains from the same sample are listed, as sequenced in a study of human T cells and chemical hapten exposure. As for time point: pre-sensitization, week 0. The sample's treatment: therapeutic diphenylcyclopropenone sensitization with weekly scalp DPC. TCRdb called the RACE reads again in MiXCR, with one record for every CDR3 protein. This table has approximately 370,000 distinct CDR3 sequences, around 5.5% appearing once. The input for sequencing was whole blood, taken in connection with sensitization to the hapten diphenylcyclopropenone (DPC). These receptors all come from a woman under 30 with alopecia areata. Some clones in this sample may be carry-over from other donors' samples.

This clonotype turned up a few times. In DNA, the CDR3 is TGTGCCAGCATCGAAGAGGCGGGGGGCACTGAAGCTTTCTTT. Translated, it gives CASIEEAGGTEAFF. The chain uses TRBV12-3 or TRBV12-4 and TRBJ1-1; D may be TRBD1 (5 bases). V was pared by 7 bases and J by 4 bases, with 16 bases between. The CDR3 spans 14 residues.

In its sample, this clonotype was seen many times. The chain uses TRBV15 and TRBJ1-1; 8 bases align to TRBD1. The CDR3 has 16 residues. Germline CDR1 reads LNHNV; CDR2 reads YYDKDF (reference sequence). The V segment lost 0 bases and the J segment 11 bases; nucleotides outside the gene matches: 14. DNA of the CDR3: TGTGCCACCAGCAGAGATCCTTTGGCCAGGGGGCTGGGGGCTTTCTTT. Translation gives CATSRDPLARGLGAFF.

The chain couples TRBV7-9 to TRBJ1-5; TRBD1 agrees at 7 bases. This CDR3 comprises 12 residues. The germline V gene encodes CDR1 SEHNR and CDR2 FQNEAQ (reference sequence). V trimming: 3 bases; J trimming: 10 bases; junction bases outside the gene matches: 3. The CDR3 protein is CASSFTGEPQHF. DNA of the CDR3: TGTGCCAGCAGCTTCACAGGGGAACCCCAGCATTTT. The whole variable domain, filled in from reference TRBV7-9 and TRBJ1-5, reads DTGVSQNPRHKITKRGQNVTFRCDPISEHNRLYWYRQTLGQGPEFLTYFQNEAQLEKSRLLSDRFSAERPKGSFSTLEIQRTEQGDSAMYLCASSFTGEPQHFGDGTRLSIL.

The CDR3 protein is CASSFRDTSSYNSPLHF. The CDR3 region has the DNA TGTGCCAGCAGTTTCCGGGACACGAGCTCCTATAATTCACCCCTCCACTTT. The chain has TRBV6-6 and TRBJ1-6; D may be TRBD1 (6 bases). Trimming pared 4 bases from V and 0 bases from J, leaving 13 bases between. CDR1 and CDR2 from the germline V gene are MNHNY and SVGAGI (reference sequence). The CDR3 is made up of 17 amino acids.

This clonotype was seen ten or more times. The chain employs TRBV6-5 and TRBJ2-7; 8 nucleotides line up with TRBD1. The CDR3 loop spans 14 amino acids. Germline values: CDR1 MNHEY, CDR2 SVGAGI. V gave up 7 bases and J gave up 0 bases; unmatched junction bases: 5. The CDR3 is CASTDRGPSYEQYF. The CDR3 DNA sequence: TGTGCCAGCACCGACAGGGGACCCTCCTACGAGCAGTACTTC.

This clonotype was counted between two and nine times. The chain recombines TRBV11-2 with TRBJ2-1, with a possible D match to TRBD2 (5 bases). Germline V gene data show CDR1 as SGHAT and CDR2 as FQNNGV. Trimming cost V 4 bases and J 2 bases, with 15 bases left between them. The CDR3 spans 16 residues. The CDR3 DNA reads as TGTGCCAGCAGCTCGATAGCGTTGGGGACCTACAATGAGCAGTTCTTC. Its translation: CASSSIALGTYNEQFF.

At least ten counts were recorded for this clonotype. This chain joins TRBV6-5 and TRBJ1-1, with D uncertain. V was cut by 6 bases and J by 1 base, with 12 bases left in between. Germline V gives CDR1 MNHEY, CDR2 SVGAGI. The CDR3 is made up of 14 amino acids. In nucleotides, the CDR3 is TGTGCCAGCAGCCACCAACCCAGGAACACTGAAGCTTTCTTT. This sequence encodes CASSHQPRNTEAFF.

The sample holds a few counts of this clonotype. The chain joins TRBV5-1 to TRBJ2-1; TRBD1 might be the D (5 bases). Per germline, CDR1 SGHRS and CDR2 YFSETQ. The CDR3 loop spans 16 amino acids. V was trimmed by 1 base and J by 1 base, leaving 12 bases between them. CDR3 sequence (DNA): TGCGCCAGCAGCTTGTTCTTAGGGGCTTCCTACAATGAGCAGTTCTTC. Translated, it gives CASSLFLGASYNEQFF.

This clonotype was picked up many times. Here the CDR3 DNA reads TGTGCCAGCAGTTACTCTATAGCGGGGAGCTCAACCGGGGAGCTGTTTTTT. It is translated as CASSYSIAGSSTGELFF. This chain links TRBV6-5 with TRBJ2-2; 8 bases match TRBD2. Losses at the gene ends were 0 bases for V and 5 bases for J; bases not matched to a gene: 8. CDR3 length: 17 amino acids. Germline CDR1 is MNHEY and CDR2 is SVGAGI.

This clonotype occurred many times. The V and J genes are TRBV7-6 and TRBJ1-3; the match to TRBD1 covers 7 bases. J lost 3 bases, V lost 0 bases, and 2 bases had no gene match. CDR3 length equals 15 residues. The germline gives CDR1 SGHVS, CDR2 FNYEAQ. The CDR3 here is CASSLARGVGNTIYF. In nucleotides, the CDR3 is TGTGCCAGCAGCTTAGCCAGGGGGGTTGGAAACACCATATATTTT.

This clonotype has more than one count but fewer than ten. This chain links TRBV3-1 with TRBJ2-1; TRBD2 aligns across 13 bases. V shed 3 bases, J shed 5 bases, and the junction held 10 bases outside the gene matches. This CDR3 has 18 residues. Germline V lookup: CDR1 LGHDT, CDR2 YNNKEL (reference sequence). CDR3 DNA sequence: TGTGCCAGCAGCCAGGGGCGACTAGCGGGGGGCCCTCACAATGAGCAGTTCTTC. It specifies CASSQGRLAGGPHNEQFF.

This clonotype was seen a handful of times. CDR3 region: CASSPAGRAGETQYF. The CDR3 DNA follows: TGTGCCAGCAGCCCCGCCGGCAGGGCAGGGGAGACCCAGTACTTC. This rearrangement joins TRBV7-9 to TRBJ2-5; maybe TRBD1 (5 bases). Trimming stripped 5 bases from V and 5 bases from J, with 18 bases between. The length of the CDR3 is 15 residues. The V gene's germline CDR1 is SEHNR and CDR2 FQNEAQ (reference sequence).

This rearrangement joins TRBV28 to TRBJ2-3, with 11 nucleotides matching TRBD2. This CDR3 is 16 amino acids long. Trimming at V came to 5 bases and at J to 4 bases, leaving 8 bases not matched to a gene. The V gene's germline CDR1 is MDHEN and CDR2 SYDVKM. CDR3 nucleotides: TGTGCCAGCAGTACTCCTCTAGCGGGGGGCCCAGATACGCAGTATTTT. It yields the protein CASSTPLAGGPDTQYF.

This clonotype has ten or more counts. The gene calls are TRBV28 and TRBJ2-7; D could derive from TRBD1 or TRBD2 (7 bases each). The germline CDR1 and CDR2 sequences are MDHEN and SYDVKM. The CDR3 runs to 14 residues. V was cut by 5 bases and J by 3 bases, with 14 bases left in between. The DNA for the CDR3 is TGTGCCAGCAGTCGCAGGGGGGGGAGCTACGAGCAGTACTTC. This sequence encodes CASSRRGGSYEQYF.

This clonotype was observed a few times. The rearrangement uses TRBV6-2 or TRBV6-3 and TRBJ2-7; D uncertain. V shed 4 bases and J shed 8 bases, with 15 bases lying between them. The CDR3 length is 13 residues. Germline assignment: CDR1 MNHEY and CDR2 SVGEGT. The CDR3 coding sequence is TGTGCCAGCAGTTCCCCCGTAGTCCGTAAGCAGTACTTC. It specifies CASSSPVVRKQYF.

This chain uses TRBV5-6 with TRBJ1-6; D gene uncertain. V was shortened by 4 bases and J by 8 bases, with 13 bases between the two germline ends. Germline CDR1 reads SGHDT; CDR2 reads YYEEEE. The CDR3 is 14 amino acids. The CDR3 bases are TGTGCCAGCAGCATAGGAAATAGCCATTCACCCCTCCACTTT. As protein: CASSIGNSHSPLHF.

This clonotype was recorded many times. The gene calls are TRBV5-4 and TRBJ1-1; TRBD1 is a possible D gene (5 bases). CDR3 length equals 15 residues. The germline V and J ends were trimmed by 3 bases and 1 base, with 13 bases remaining between them. Germline CDR1 is SGHNT and CDR2 is YYREEE (reference sequence). The CDR3 DNA is TGTGCCAGCAGCTCGCAGGGTCGGGGGAACACTGAAGCTTTCTTT. It codes for CASSSQGRGNTEAFF. Full variable domain (rest looked up from reference TRBV5-4 and TRBJ1-1): ETGVTQSPTHLIKTRGQQVTLRCSSQSGHNTVSWYQQALGQGPQFIFQYYREEENGRGNFPPRFSGLQFPNYSSELNVNALELDDSALYLCASSSQGRGNTEAFFGQGTRLTVV.

The chain has TRBV6-2 or TRBV6-3 and TRBJ2-1; D unclear. Germline assignment: CDR1 MNHEY and CDR2 SVGEGT. The CDR3 consists of 14 residues. Trimming took off 1 base at V and 3 bases at J, with 7 bases between the two ends. CDR3 DNA: TGTGCCAGCAGTTACTTAGTTGGCTACAATGAGCAGTTCTTC. This codes for CASSYLVGYNEQFF.

This clonotype was detected ten times or more. V usage is TRBV18 and J usage is TRBJ1-4; unclear D gene. The CDR3 totals 13 residues. Germline values: CDR1 KGHSH, CDR2 LQKENI. Trimming took off 3 bases at V and 8 bases at J, with 10 bases between the two ends. CDR3 in DNA: TGTGCCAGCTCACCGAATACGGGGGAAAAACTGTTTTTT. It yields the protein CASSPNTGEKLFF.

This clonotype showed up many times. The V and J genes are TRBV5-1 and TRBJ2-1, with unresolved D. CDR1 is SGHRS, CDR2 YFSETQ, per germline. Trimming stripped 5 bases from V and 9 bases from J, with 9 bases between. The CDR3 runs 11 residues. The chain's CDR3 is CASRGFGEQFF. CDR3 nucleotide sequence: TGCGCCAGCAGAGGGTTCGGTGAGCAGTTCTTC. Variable domain in full (rest from reference TRBV5-1 and TRBJ2-1): KAGVTQTPRYLIKTRGQQVTLSCSPISGHRSVSWYQQTPGQGLQFLFEYFSETQRNKGNFPGRFSGRQFSNSRSEMNVSTLELGDSALYLCASRGFGEQFFGPGTRLTVL.